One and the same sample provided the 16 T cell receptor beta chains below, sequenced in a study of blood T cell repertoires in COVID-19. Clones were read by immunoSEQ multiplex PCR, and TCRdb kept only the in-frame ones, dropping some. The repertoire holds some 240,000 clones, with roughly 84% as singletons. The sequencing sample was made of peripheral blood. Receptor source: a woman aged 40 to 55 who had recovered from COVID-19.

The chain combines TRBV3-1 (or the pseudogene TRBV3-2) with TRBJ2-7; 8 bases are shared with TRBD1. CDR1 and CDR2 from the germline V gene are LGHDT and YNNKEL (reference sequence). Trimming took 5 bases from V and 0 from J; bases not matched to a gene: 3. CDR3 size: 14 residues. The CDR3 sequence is CASSRTGGSYEQYF. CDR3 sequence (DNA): TGTGCCAGCAGCAGAACAGGGGGCTCCTACGAGCAGTACTTC.

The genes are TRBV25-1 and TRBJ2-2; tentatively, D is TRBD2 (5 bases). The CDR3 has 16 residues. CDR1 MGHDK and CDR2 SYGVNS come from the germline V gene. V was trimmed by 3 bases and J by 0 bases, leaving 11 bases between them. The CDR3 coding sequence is TGTGCCAGCAGTGACCCGGCGGGCCCGAACACCGGGGAGCTGTTTTTT. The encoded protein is CASSDPAGPNTGELFF.

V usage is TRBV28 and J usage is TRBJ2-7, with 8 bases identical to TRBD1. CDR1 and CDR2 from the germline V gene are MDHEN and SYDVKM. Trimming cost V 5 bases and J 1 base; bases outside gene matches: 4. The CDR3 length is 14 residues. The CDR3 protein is CASSRTGGSYEQYF. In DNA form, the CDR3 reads TGTGCCAGCAGTAGAACAGGGGGTTCCTACGAGCAGTACTTC.

CDR3 protein: CASSRPNSAGGYTF. The CDR3, as DNA: TGTGCCAGCAGCAGACCCAACTCCGCGGGTGGCTACACCTTC. This chain uses TRBV3-1 (or the pseudogene TRBV3-2) with TRBJ1-2; no definite D call. The V gene's germline CDR1 is LGHDT and CDR2 YNNKEL (reference sequence). The V end lost 5 bases, the J end lost 7 bases, and 17 bases lay between the germline ends. The CDR3 covers 14 residues.

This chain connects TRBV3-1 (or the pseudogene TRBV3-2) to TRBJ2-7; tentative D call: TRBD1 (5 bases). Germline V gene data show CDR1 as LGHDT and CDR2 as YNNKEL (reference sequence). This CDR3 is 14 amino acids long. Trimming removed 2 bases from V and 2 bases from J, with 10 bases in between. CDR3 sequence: CASSQLDSAYEQYF. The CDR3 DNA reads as TGTGCCAGCAGCCAATTAGACAGCGCCTACGAGCAGTACTTC.

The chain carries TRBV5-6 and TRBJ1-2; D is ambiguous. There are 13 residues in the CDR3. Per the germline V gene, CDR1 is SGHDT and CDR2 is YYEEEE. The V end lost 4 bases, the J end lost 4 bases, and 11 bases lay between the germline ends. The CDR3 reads CASSEAGVYGYTF. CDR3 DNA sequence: TGTGCCAGCAGCGAGGCCGGGGTCTATGGCTACACCTTC.

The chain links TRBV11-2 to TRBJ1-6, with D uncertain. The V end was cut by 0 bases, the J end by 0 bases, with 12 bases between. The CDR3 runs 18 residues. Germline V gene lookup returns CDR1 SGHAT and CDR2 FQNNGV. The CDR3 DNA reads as TGTGCCAGCAGCTTAGATCGAGGATTGGGCTCCTATAATTCACCCCTCCACTTT. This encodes CASSLDRGLGSYNSPLHF.

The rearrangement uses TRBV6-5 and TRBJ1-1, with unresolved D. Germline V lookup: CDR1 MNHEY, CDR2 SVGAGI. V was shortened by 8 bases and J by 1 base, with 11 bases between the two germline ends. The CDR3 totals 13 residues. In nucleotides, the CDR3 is TGTGCCAGCCAGAGAGGGTCGAACACTGAAGCTTTCTTT. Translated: CASQRGSNTEAFF.

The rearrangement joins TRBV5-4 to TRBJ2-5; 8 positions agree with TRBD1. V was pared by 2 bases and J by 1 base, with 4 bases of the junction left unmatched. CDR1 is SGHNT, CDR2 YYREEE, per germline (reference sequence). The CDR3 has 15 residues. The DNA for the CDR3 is TGTGCCAGCAGCTTACAGACAGGGGCCCAAGAGACCCAGTACTTC. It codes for CASSLQTGAQETQYF.

CDR3: CASRGWGGNQPQHF. CDR3 bases: TGTGCCAGCAGAGGTTGGGGAGGCAATCAGCCCCAGCATTTT. The genes are TRBV27 and TRBJ1-5, with D unresolved. This CDR3 contains 14 residues. V was clipped by 6 bases and J by 2 bases, with 11 bases between them. Germline V gene lookup returns CDR1 MNHEY and CDR2 SMNVEV (reference sequence).

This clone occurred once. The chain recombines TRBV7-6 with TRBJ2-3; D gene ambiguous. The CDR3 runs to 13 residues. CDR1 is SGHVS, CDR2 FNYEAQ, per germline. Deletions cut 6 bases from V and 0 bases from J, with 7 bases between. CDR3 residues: CASSLLSTDTQYF. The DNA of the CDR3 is TGTGCCAGCAGTCTTCTGAGCACAGATACGCAGTATTTT.

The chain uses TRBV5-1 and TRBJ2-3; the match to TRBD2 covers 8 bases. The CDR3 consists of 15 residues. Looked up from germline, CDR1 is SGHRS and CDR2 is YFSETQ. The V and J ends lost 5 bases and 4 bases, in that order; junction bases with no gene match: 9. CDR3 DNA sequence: TGCGCCAGCAGGGGAATCGGGGGGGCGGCAGATACGCAGTATTTT. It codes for CASRGIGGAADTQYF.

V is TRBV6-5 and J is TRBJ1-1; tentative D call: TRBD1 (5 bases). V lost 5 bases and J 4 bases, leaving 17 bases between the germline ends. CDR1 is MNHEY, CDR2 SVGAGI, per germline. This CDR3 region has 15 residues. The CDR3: CASSPRAGRGTEAFF. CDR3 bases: TGTGCCAGCAGTCCCAGGGCAGGGCGGGGCACTGAAGCTTTCTTT.

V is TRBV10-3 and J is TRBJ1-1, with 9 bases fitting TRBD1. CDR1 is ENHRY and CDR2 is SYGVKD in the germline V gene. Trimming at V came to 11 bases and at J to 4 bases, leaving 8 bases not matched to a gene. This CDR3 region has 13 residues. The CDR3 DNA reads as TGTGCCGCAGGACAGGGGAGATTCACTGAAGCTTTCTTT. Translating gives CAAGQGRFTEAFF.

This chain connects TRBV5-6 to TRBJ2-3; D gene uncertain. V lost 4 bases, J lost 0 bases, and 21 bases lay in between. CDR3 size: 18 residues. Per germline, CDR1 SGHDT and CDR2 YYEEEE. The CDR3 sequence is CASSPRPLRQGSTDTQYF. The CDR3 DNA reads TGTGCCAGCAGCCCCCGCCCCCTGAGACAAGGAAGCACAGATACGCAGTATTTT.

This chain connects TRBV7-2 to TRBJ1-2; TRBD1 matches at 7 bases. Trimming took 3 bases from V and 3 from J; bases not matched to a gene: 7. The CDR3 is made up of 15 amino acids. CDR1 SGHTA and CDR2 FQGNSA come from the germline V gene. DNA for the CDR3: TGTGCCAGCAGCTTCTCGACAGGGATTGACTATGGCTACACCTTC. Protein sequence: CASSFSTGIDYGYTF.